Below, one TCR beta chain is given with its context. This clonotype was counted many times. Its recognized antigen is unknown. The record has no base qualities; no much larger clone is one base away. Explained via the paper, the treatment or condition label denotes: in vitro stimulation with specific CMV peptide epitopes to enrich CMV-specific T cells. V gives up 2 bases and J gives up 3 bases, and the segment between their germline ends measures 14 bases. CDR1 is given as SGHTA and CDR2 as FQGNSA, both from the germline V gene. The CDR3 measures 15 amino acids from cysteine to phenylalanine. CDR3 DNA is the only sequence kept; it has 45 bases, read in frame from the first base. This specimen comes from a study of T cell repertoires in cytomegalovirus infection (dated 2019 in TCRdb). In the study overall: Peptide stimulations targeted recently identified HLA-C-restricted CMV epitopes, whose presentation resists viral immunomodulation, together with well-studied HLA-B-restricted epitopes. Donor HLA type was relevant to the analysis, because carriage of CMV infection together with the matching HLA type was indicated by public TCR beta signatures. Paper-wide results and their limitations: Cumulative frequency of public TCR beta family members discriminated carriers of CMV infection plus the relevant HLA type in this cohort and an independent 352-donor cohort. In the ex vivo response, HLA-C-restricted CMV-specific TCR beta clonotypes were dominant, and in two of eight donors the single most frequent clonotype came from this HLA-C-restricted group.

Reads for this sample came from an Illumina HiSeq 1500. The public sequencing data were trimmed at Q25 with fastp and processed into clonotypes with MiXCR by TCRdb, which kept only in-frame beta chains. For every CDR3 protein sequence, its rows merge into one entry that carries the most common genes and DNA. In all, the sample holds around 300,000 distinct CDR3 sequences, and less than 25% of those were seen once. Roughly 19% of the sample goes to the ten largest clones. This clonotype was obtained from a human donor in good health (CMV status not recorded). Some clones in this sample may be carry-over from other donors' samples. This chain is built from TRBV7-2 and TRBJ2-7, with the D gene tentatively TRBD1 or TRBD2, based on 5 matching bases in each. The sample in question was cultured PBMCs, obtained from culture after CMV antigen stimulation. In nucleotide form, the sequence is TGTGCCAGCAGCTTATATCAGGGAGAGGGCTACGAGCAGTACTTC. This translates into CASSLYQGEGYEQYF.